This entry concerns a single TCR beta chain. The antigen is undetermined. The donors were part of the roughly 120-subject validation cohort, which stood apart from the approximately 670-subject first cohort. Produced via immunoSEQ multiplex PCR; TCRdb's table is partial and in-frame only. The table has under 60,000 clones, around 90% seen once. The source of the sample is a study of cytomegalovirus exposure and HLA in healthy donors. Broader study findings: Most TCR sequences proved rare, with some public TCRs found in many donors.

Sequenced input: PBMCs. The sequence was obtained from a woman in her 30s in good health and CMV-seronegative.

CDR3 nucleotide sequence: TGTGCCAGCAGCCAAGATTTCGGGGTAGCGGGTATTGGCGAGCAGTACTTC. Translation: CASSQDFGVAGIGEQYF. The rearrangement joins TRBV14 to TRBJ2-7, with 7 bases lining up with TRBD2. Germline V gene lookup returns CDR1 SGHDN and CDR2 FVKESK. This CDR3 is built from 17 residues. The ends lost 0 bases at V and 6 bases at J; junction bases unmatched: 14.